A single sample gave rise to the 22 T cell receptor beta chains below, sequenced in a study of STAT5B mutations in CD4+ large granular lymphocyte leukemia (dated by TCRdb to 2022 to 2024). Library creation used the immunoSEQ multiplex PCR assay. Not all clones reach the TCRdb copy of this immuneACCESS table, which keeps in-frame sequences only. Checked studies attribute under half of the gap to unresolved V genes and leave the rest unexplained. Within this sample are about 38,000 clones, with 75% to 85% of them counted one time only. The top ten constitute 0.45% to 0.6% of the sample. Sequenced: CD4+ T cells from blood buffy coats. The source of these receptors is a human donor in good health.

V is TRBV6-5 and J is TRBJ1-1; D unclear. Germline lookup yields CDR1 MNHEY and CDR2 SVGAGI. The CDR3 consists of 15 residues. The ends were cut back, 0 bases at V and 2 bases at J, with 10 bases in the middle. The CDR3 reads CASSYSAGLNTEAFF. The CDR3 bases are TGTGCCAGCAGTTACTCGGCAGGATTAAACACTGAAGCTTTCTTT.

The chain uses TRBV5-1 and TRBJ2-5, with 9 bases aligning to TRBD1. Germline loops: CDR1 SGHRS, CDR2 YFSETQ. V lost 1 base and J lost 6; bases outside the gene matches: 10. The CDR3 contains 16 residues. CDR3 region: CASSLPTGGAGQTQYF. As DNA, the CDR3 is TGCGCCAGCAGCTTGCCTACAGGGGGCGCTGGACAGACCCAGTACTTC.

The rearrangement uses TRBV19 and TRBJ2-7; 9 positions agree with TRBD2. The V gene's germline CDR1 is LNHDA and CDR2 SQIVND (reference sequence). V trimming: 3 bases; J trimming: 2 bases; junction bases outside the gene matches: 2. This CDR3 is built from 14 residues. The CDR3 nucleotides are TGTGCCAGTAGTATCACTAGCGGGCCCTACGAGCAGTACTTC. It encodes CASSITSGPYEQYF.

This clone was seen only once. The DNA for the CDR3 is TGTGCCAGCAGCTGGGGCTTGGCGGGGGGCACCGGGGAGCTGTTTTTT. This encodes CASSWGLAGGTGELFF. J is TRBJ2-2 and V is TRBV5-6; TRBD2 matches at 8 bases. The CDR3 length is 16 residues. V lost 3 bases and J lost 4; bases outside the gene matches: 8. The V gene's germline CDR1 is SGHDT and CDR2 YYEEEE.

This clone was recorded a few times. The chain carries TRBV30 and TRBJ2-7, with TRBD2 identical over 15 bases. The CDR3 has 16 amino acids. Germline values: CDR1 GTSNPN, CDR2 SVGIG (reference sequence). V lost 3 bases to trimming and J lost 2 bases; unmatched junction nucleotides: 5. For the CDR3, the DNA is TGTGCCTGGAGCGGGACTAGCGGGAGGAGGACCTACGAGCAGTACTTC. Translation gives CAWSGTSGRRTYEQYF.

A single count supports this clone. The V call is TRBV7-3, the J call TRBJ2-5; 7 nucleotides match TRBD2. Germline loops: CDR1 SGHTA, CDR2 FQGTGA. The CDR3 is 15 residues long. V lost 3 bases and J lost 2; bases outside the gene matches: 6. CDR3 region: CASSLTASGQETQYF. CDR3 nucleotide sequence: TGTGCCAGCAGCTTGACGGCTAGCGGTCAAGAGACCCAGTACTTC.

The chain carries TRBV5-1 and TRBJ1-2; D gene unclear. The CDR3 runs 15 residues. CDR1 and CDR2 (germline): SGHRS, YFSETQ. V was cut by 4 bases and J by 2 bases, with 15 bases left in between. The chain's CDR3 is CASSPRTDQNYGYTF. In nucleotides, the CDR3 is TGCGCCAGCAGCCCCAGGACTGATCAGAACTATGGCTACACCTTC.

The chain couples TRBV7-3 to TRBJ2-3, with TRBD2 matching 13 bases. V was clipped by 0 bases and J by 4 bases; unmatched bases: 7. From germline, CDR1 is SGHTA and CDR2 FQGTGA. The CDR3 covers 18 residues. The CDR3 coding sequence is TGTGCCAGCAGCTTAACGGCACTAGCGGGGGGGGAGGCAGATACGCAGTATTTT. As protein: CASSLTALAGGEADTQYF.

This clone came up once. The V gene is TRBV5-6, the J gene TRBJ2-5; 11 bases fit TRBD2. The CDR3 has 15 amino acids. The V segment lost 5 bases and the J segment 5 bases; nucleotides outside the gene matches: 8. Germline loops: CDR1 SGHDT, CDR2 YYEEEE. The CDR3 protein is CASSDIAGGRETQYF. CDR3 in DNA: TGTGCCAGCAGTGACATAGCGGGAGGGCGGGAGACCCAGTACTTC.

The CDR3 here is CASSPRTPTISGNTIYF. The CDR3 bases are TGTGCCAGCTCACCACGGACCCCAACGATCTCTGGAAACACCATATATTTT. The chain carries TRBV18 and TRBJ1-3; D unclear. This CDR3 has 17 amino acids. V gave up 1 base and J gave up 0 bases, with 13 bases separating them. Germline CDR1 is KGHSH and CDR2 is LQKENI.

The CDR3 sequence: CASSPKWGGPGNTIYF. The CDR3 DNA reads TGTGCCAGCAGCCCTAAATGGGGGGGACCTGGAAACACCATATATTTT. The V gene is TRBV9, the J gene TRBJ1-3; D perhaps matches TRBD1 (5 bases). CDR3 length: 16 amino acids. Between the trimmed V and J ends, which lost 4 bases and 2 bases, there was a span of 16 bases. The germline gives CDR1 SGDLS, CDR2 YYNGEE. The full variable domain, rest sourced from reference TRBV9 and TRBJ1-3, is DSGVTQTPKHLITATGQRVTLRCSPRSGDLSVYWYQQSLDQGLQFLIQYYNGEERAKGNILERFSAQQFPDLHSELNLSSLELGDSALYFCASSPKWGGPGNTIYFGEGSWLTVV.

The chain employs TRBV18 and TRBJ1-1, with D possibly matching TRBD1 (5 bases). Trimming left V 3 bases short and J 5 bases short, with 16 bases between. This CDR3 has 15 residues. Germline CDR1 KGHSH, CDR2 LQKENI. The CDR3 is CASSPTAQGRTEAFF. CDR3 coding DNA: TGTGCCAGCTCACCCACGGCGCAGGGTCGGACTGAAGCTTTCTTT.

The chain is built from TRBV7-9 and TRBJ1-2, with unresolved D. The CDR3 is 14 residues long. The ends were cut back, 5 bases at V and 4 bases at J, with 14 bases in the middle. Germline assignment: CDR1 SEHNR and CDR2 FQNEAQ (reference sequence). The CDR3 loop is CASSLDAGFYGYTF. The CDR3 DNA is TGTGCCAGCAGCCTAGATGCGGGATTCTATGGCTACACCTTC. The entire variable domain, with the rest obtained from reference TRBV7-9 and TRBJ1-2, is as follows: DTGVSQNPRHKITKRGQNVTFRCDPISEHNRLYWYRQTLGQGPEFLTYFQNEAQLEKSRLLSDRFSAERPKGSFSTLEIQRTEQGDSAMYLCASSLDAGFYGYTFGSGTRLTVV.

J is TRBJ2-3 and V is TRBV7-8, with TRBD2 matching 7 bases. The V segment lost 3 bases and the J segment 4 bases; nucleotides outside the gene matches: 1. CDR1 SGHVS and CDR2 FQNEAQ come from the germline V gene. CDR3 size: 13 residues. CDR3 protein: CASSLGGSDTQYF. The CDR3 nucleotides are TGTGCCAGCAGCTTGGGGGGGTCAGATACGCAGTATTTT.

The rearrangement uses TRBV11-2 and TRBJ1-4, with D tentatively TRBD1 (5 bases). Germline V gene sequence: CDR1 SGHAT, CDR2 FQNNGV. The CDR3 length is 14 residues. V lost 5 bases, J lost 9 bases, and 16 bases lay in between. The CDR3 DNA follows: TGTGCCAGCAGCACGACACGGCCGGGGCAAAAACTGTTTTTT. This sequence encodes CASSTTRPGQKLFF.

The gene calls are TRBV30 and TRBJ2-7; tentative D call: TRBD1 (6 bases). The CDR3 is made up of 12 amino acids. V lost 2 bases, J lost 3 bases, and 8 bases lay in between. CDR1 is GTSNPN and CDR2 is SVGIG in the germline V gene (reference sequence). In DNA, the CDR3 is TGTGCCTGGAGTTTACAGGGCTACGAGCAGTACTTC. Encoded protein: CAWSLQGYEQYF.

This sequence joins TRBV11-2 and TRBJ1-5; D call uncertain. Germline-derived CDR1 and CDR2 are SGHAT and FQNNGV. Trimming shortened V by 0 bases and J by 0 bases, and 6 bases separated the two germline ends. The CDR3 extends over 15 amino acids. DNA for the CDR3: TGTGCCAGCAGCTTAGAGGCGTATAGCAATCAGCCCCAGCATTTT. It codes for CASSLEAYSNQPQHF.

This rearrangement joins TRBV5-1 to TRBJ1-4; a weak D match, TRBD1 (6 bases). In germline, CDR1 is SGHRS, CDR2 YFSETQ. Trimming stripped 0 bases from V and 2 bases from J, with 11 bases between. This CDR3 has 16 amino acids. Written as DNA, the CDR3 is TGCGCCAGCAGCTTGGACGGGGGCGTTACTAATGAAAAACTGTTTTTT. It is translated as CASSLDGGVTNEKLFF.

This rearrangement joins TRBV6-1 to TRBJ2-5; 8 positions match TRBD2. The germline V gene has CDR1 MNHNS and CDR2 SASEGT. Trimming cost V 3 bases and J 5 bases; bases outside gene matches: 8. The CDR3 consists of 15 residues. CDR3 sequence: CASSDSGKLRETQYF. The CDR3 DNA is TGTGCCAGCAGTGATAGCGGGAAATTACGGGAGACCCAGTACTTC.

This chain joins TRBV18 and TRBJ2-5, with 7 bases fitting TRBD2. V shed 3 bases, J shed 5 bases, and the junction held 6 bases outside the gene matches. Germline lookup yields CDR1 KGHSH and CDR2 LQKENI. The CDR3 extends over 14 amino acids. The CDR3 here is CASSPRGDQETQYF. The CDR3 DNA reads as TGTGCCAGCTCACCTCGGGGGGATCAGGAGACCCAGTACTTC. The variable domain in full, completed from reference TRBV18 and TRBJ2-5, reads NAGVMQNPRHLVRRRGQEARLRCSPMKGHSHVYWYRQLPEEGLKFMVYLQKENIIDESGMPKERFSAEFPKEGPSILRIQQVVRGDSAAYFCASSPRGDQETQYFGPGTRLLVL.

The V call is TRBV7-2, the J call TRBJ2-3; 12 nucleotides line up with TRBD2. This CDR3 has 16 residues. After removal of 1 base from V and 4 bases from J, the junction contained 3 bases not matched to a gene. Germline CDR1 SGHTA, CDR2 FQGNSA. Written as DNA, the CDR3 is TGTGCCAGCAGCTTAGGACTAGCGGGAGTGGCAGATACGCAGTATTTT. Translated, it gives CASSLGLAGVADTQYF.

In this sample, this clone turned up a few times. The chain employs TRBV30 and TRBJ1-4; no reliable D call. V lost 0 bases and J lost 0, with 5 bases in between. The CDR3 is 14 residues long. Looked up from germline, CDR1 is GTSNPN and CDR2 is SVGIG (reference sequence). The DNA for the CDR3 is TGTGCCTGGAGTGTCTGGGCAACTAATGAAAAACTGTTTTTT. The encoded protein is CAWSVWATNEKLFF.